This T cell receptor (beta chain) was retrieved from a study of blood T cell repertoires in COVID-19. Using immunoSEQ multiplex PCR, the repertoire was profiled, and TCRdb retains in-frame clones only, with some absent. The table includes 260,000 or so clones, around 82% detected once. The receptor was derived from a woman in her 70s with acute or convalescent COVID-19. Sequencing was done on a sample of peripheral blood.

The CDR3 loop is CASSEDPSRDEQYF. Here the CDR3 DNA reads TGTGCCAGCAGTGAAGACCCTAGCAGAGACGAGCAGTACTTC. V gene TRBV2 combines with J gene TRBJ2-7, with D possibly TRBD2 on 5 matching bases. Per germline, CDR1 SNHLY and CDR2 FYNNEI. There are 14 residues in the CDR3. V shed 1 base and J shed 5 bases, with 12 bases lying between them.